This entry lists 25 T cell receptor beta chains sequenced from one sample in a study of CD8 T cells in ankylosing spondylitis. TCRdb recomputed calls from the 5' RACE reads with MiXCR, one row per CDR3 protein. Among 150,000 to 200,000 distinct CDR3 sequences listed, 18% were seen once. The sample was blood, either unsorted or a sorted T cell fraction (not recorded which). The receptors were gathered from a male donor with ankylosing spondylitis or in good health (not recorded which).

This clonotype has just a few counts. The chain carries TRBV10-3 and TRBJ2-2; TRBD1 or TRBD2 may be the D gene (5 bases each). The CDR3 totals 14 residues. Germline CDR1 is ENHRY and CDR2 is SYGVKD. V was pared by 7 bases and J by 5 bases, with 14 bases between. The CDR3 sequence: CAIMAGTATGELFF. Here the CDR3 DNA reads TGTGCCATCATGGCCGGGACCGCGACCGGGGAGCTGTTTTTT.

There are a few counts of this clonotype. This sequence joins TRBV20-1 and TRBJ2-7, with D possibly TRBD2 on 5 matching bases. The germline V gene has CDR1 DFQATT and CDR2 SNEGSKA (reference sequence). The CDR3 totals 11 residues. Trimming took off 3 bases at V and 9 bases at J, with 12 bases between the two ends. Here the CDR3 reads CSASGSGRQYF. As DNA, the CDR3 is TGCAGTGCTAGCGGGTCGGGAAGGCAGTACTTC.

This clonotype was seen a few times. This chain uses TRBV29-1 with TRBJ1-2; tentatively, D is TRBD1 (6 bases). CDR1 and CDR2 (germline): SQVTM, ANQGSEA. Trimming took 3 bases from V and 4 from J, leaving 15 bases between them. This CDR3 has 14 residues. In DNA, the CDR3 is TGCAGCGTTGATAGTGGGGGGGCCGGCTATGGCTACACCTTC. As protein: CSVDSGGAGYGYTF.

The CDR3 sequence: CASSSKPYEQYF. CDR3 DNA sequence: TGTGCCAGCAGCTCCAAACCCTACGAGCAGTACTTC. The chain recombines TRBV12-3 or TRBV12-4 with TRBJ2-7; no clear D gene. The V end lost 6 bases, the J end lost 2 bases, and 8 bases lay between the germline ends. This CDR3 has 12 amino acids.

This rearrangement joins TRBV27 to TRBJ2-7; perhaps D is TRBD1 or TRBD2 (5 bases each). The germline V and J ends were trimmed by 5 bases and 2 bases, with 19 bases remaining between them. CDR3 length: 16 residues. Germline CDR1 reads MNHEY; CDR2 reads SMNVEV (reference sequence). CDR3: CASSPAPGTETYEQYF. The CDR3 DNA is TGTGCCAGCAGTCCTGCACCCGGGACGGAGACCTACGAGCAGTACTTC.

This clonotype has only a few counts. This chain uses TRBV24-1 with TRBJ2-1; the match to TRBD1 covers 7 bases. V lost 4 bases, J lost 7 bases, and 15 bases stayed unmatched. Germline lookup yields CDR1 KGHDR and CDR2 SFDVKD. The CDR3 is 17 amino acids. CDR3 amino acids: CATSEGTGEFGLNEQFF. CDR3 nucleotides: TGTGCCACCAGTGAGGGAACAGGGGAGTTTGGTCTTAATGAGCAGTTCTTC.

This clonotype was observed at least ten times. The rearrangement uses TRBV2 and TRBJ2-2; 8 nucleotides line up with TRBD1. Losses at the gene ends were 6 bases for V and 1 base for J; bases not matched to a gene: 4. Germline V CDR1 and CDR2: SNHLY, FYNNEI. The CDR3 is 15 residues long. CDR3 region: CASRPDRVNTGELFF. Here the CDR3 DNA reads TGTGCCAGCAGGCCGGACAGGGTGAACACCGGGGAGCTGTTTTTT.

This clonotype came up many times. The chain recombines TRBV20-1 with TRBJ2-3; TRBD2 is a possible D gene (6 bases). The CDR3 contains 15 residues. The germline V gene encodes CDR1 DFQATT and CDR2 SNEGSKA (reference sequence). V was trimmed by 0 bases and J by 1 base, leaving 11 bases between them. This CDR3 reads CSARDHGGGTDTQYF. The CDR3 nucleotides are TGCAGTGCTAGAGATCACGGCGGGGGCACAGATACGCAGTATTTT.

The V and J genes are TRBV14 and TRBJ2-2; TRBD1 matches at 8 bases. CDR1 and CDR2 (germline): SGHDN, FVKESK. The V segment lost 4 bases and the J segment 3 bases; nucleotides outside the gene matches: 7. The CDR3 spans 16 residues. This chain's CDR3 is CASSRFGTGDTGELFF. CDR3 DNA: TGTGCCAGCAGCCGTTTCGGGACAGGAGACACCGGGGAGCTGTTTTTT.

This clonotype has ten or more counts. The chain has TRBV20-1 and TRBJ2-1; 9 bases agree with TRBD1. The germline gives CDR1 DFQATT, CDR2 SNEGSKA (reference sequence). J gave up 5 bases and V 5 bases, and 7 bases lay outside the gene matches. CDR3 length: 14 residues. This CDR3 reads CSAPTGQGNNEQFF. CDR3 nucleotides: TGCAGTGCTCCGACTGGACAGGGGAACAATGAGCAGTTCTTC.

This clonotype showed up just a few times. The chain links TRBV29-1 to TRBJ2-5, with D tentatively TRBD2 (6 bases). In germline, CDR1 is SQVTM, CDR2 ANQGSEA. V shed 4 bases and J shed 5 bases, with 17 bases lying between them. CDR3 length: 14 residues. CDR3 nucleotide sequence: TGCAGCGTTGGTGATCCGGGAGTAGGGGAGACCCAGTACTTC. This encodes CSVGDPGVGETQYF.

Ten or more counts support this clonotype. The rearrangement links TRBV20-1 to TRBJ2-1; TRBD2 aligns across 12 bases. V lost 4 bases and J lost 8; bases outside the gene matches: 12. The CDR3 loop spans 16 amino acids. The V gene's germline CDR1 is DFQATT and CDR2 SNEGSKA (reference sequence). The CDR3 loop is CSAKSARLAGGYEQFF. For the CDR3, the DNA is TGCAGTGCTAAAAGTGCTAGGCTAGCGGGAGGGTATGAGCAGTTCTTC.

This clonotype was detected a few times. Written as DNA, the CDR3 is TGCAGTGCTGGGGTGGGGGGCACTGAAGCTTTCTTT. Amino acids: CSAGVGGTEAFF. The chain employs TRBV20-1 and TRBJ1-1; D possibly corresponds to TRBD1 (5 bases). The V end was cut by 5 bases, the J end by 4 bases, with 11 bases between. CDR3 size: 12 residues. CDR1 and CDR2 from the germline V gene are DFQATT and SNEGSKA (reference sequence).

The rearrangement joins TRBV14 to TRBJ2-1; no firm D call. Germline V gene lookup returns CDR1 SGHDN and CDR2 FVKESK. V was cut by 5 bases and J by 4 bases, with 9 bases left in between. The CDR3 is 13 residues long. In nucleotides, the CDR3 is TGTGCCAGCAGCTTAGGGCGGTACAATGAGCAGTTCTTC. The encoded protein is CASSLGRYNEQFF.

This clonotype showed up many times. J is TRBJ2-7 and V is TRBV20-1; D gene unclear. Deletions cut 7 bases from V and 2 bases from J, with 18 bases between. CDR1 and CDR2 (germline): DFQATT, SNEGSKA (reference sequence). This CDR3 spans 14 amino acids. CDR3 sequence: CSVVEILDPYEQYF. CDR3 nucleotide sequence: TGCAGTGTCGTAGAGATCCTAGATCCCTACGAGCAGTACTTC.

This clonotype was picked up many times. This rearrangement joins TRBV10-1 to TRBJ1-1; maybe TRBD1 (5 bases). The CDR3 has 12 amino acids. Trimming left V 11 bases short and J 0 bases short, with 10 bases between. The germline CDR1 and CDR2 sequences are WNHNN and SYGVQD (reference sequence). The CDR3 sequence: CASRGVNTEAFF. The CDR3 DNA follows: TGCGCCTCAAGGGGTGTGAACACTGAAGCTTTCTTT.

This clonotype was counted between two and nine times. The CDR3: CASSYSVLRVSYEQYF. In nucleotides, the CDR3 is TGTGCCAGCAGTTACTCAGTTTTGCGGGTCTCCTACGAGCAGTACTTC. The rearrangement joins TRBV6-2 or TRBV6-3 to TRBJ2-7; perhaps TRBD2 as D (5 bases). The length of the CDR3 is 16 residues. In germline, CDR1 is MNHEY, CDR2 SVGEGT. V shed 0 bases and J shed 0 bases, with 12 bases lying between them.

This clonotype was detected many times. This chain joins TRBV5-1 and TRBJ2-4, with 8 bases that match TRBD1. V lost 3 bases to trimming and J lost 0 bases; unmatched junction nucleotides: 5. CDR3 length equals 16 residues. Per germline, CDR1 SGHRS and CDR2 YFSETQ. The chain's CDR3 is CASSWGQVLAKNIQYF. In DNA form, the CDR3 reads TGCGCCAGCAGCTGGGGACAGGTCTTAGCCAAAAACATTCAGTACTTC.

This clonotype showed up just a few times. This chain uses TRBV5-1 with TRBJ1-5; D is undetermined. With 4 bases removed from V and 4 bases from J, the gap between germline ends came to 12 bases. This CDR3 spans 14 amino acids. Looked up from germline, CDR1 is SGHRS and CDR2 is YFSETQ. The CDR3 spells CASSPLGGNQPQHF. CDR3 nucleotides: TGCGCCAGCAGCCCCCTGGGTGGAAATCAGCCCCAGCATTTT.

This clonotype occurred many times. The chain combines TRBV5-6 with TRBJ1-1; a possible D gene is TRBD1 (5 bases). The CDR3 contains 16 residues. The V gene's germline CDR1 is SGHDT and CDR2 YYEEEE. V shed 0 bases and J shed 1 base, with 13 bases lying between them. The CDR3 is CASSLVSGPRNTEAFF. The CDR3 bases are TGTGCCAGCAGCTTGGTATCGGGACCGAGGAACACTGAAGCTTTCTTT.

This chain's CDR3 is CSVVLPPSSYNEQFF. For the CDR3, the DNA is TGCAGCGTCGTCCTCCCTCCTAGCTCCTACAATGAGCAGTTCTTC. The genes are TRBV29-1 and TRBJ2-1; D is ambiguous. Germline lookup yields CDR1 SQVTM and CDR2 ANQGSEA. V lost 6 bases and J lost 0, with 15 bases in between. The CDR3 is made up of 15 amino acids.

The V gene is TRBV29-1, the J gene TRBJ1-6; the D is unclear. CDR1 is SQVTM and CDR2 is ANQGSEA in the germline V gene. CDR3 length equals 13 residues. Trimming left V 6 bases short and J 8 bases short, with 14 bases between. CDR3 DNA: TGCAGCGTAAAACCGGGCCGTGATTCACCCCTCCACTTT. Protein product: CSVKPGRDSPLHF.

This clonotype occurred many times. The rearrangement uses TRBV5-5 and TRBJ2-3; TRBD2 matches at 14 bases. Germline CDR1 SGHKS, CDR2 YYEKEE (reference sequence). The CDR3 length is 16 residues. J gave up 6 bases and V 4 bases, and 7 bases lay outside the gene matches. CDR3 nucleotide sequence: TGTGCCAGCAGCCCCCAGACTAGCGGGAGGGCTGATACGCAGTATTTT. Its translation is CASSPQTSGRADTQYF.

This clonotype has more than one count but fewer than ten. The chain joins TRBV7-9 to TRBJ2-1, with 11 bases fitting TRBD1. V lost 3 bases and J lost 4; bases outside the gene matches: 5. This CDR3 spans 16 amino acids. Germline V gives CDR1 SEHNR, CDR2 FQNEAQ (reference sequence). This CDR3 is CASSFPGTGGYNEQFF. DNA of the CDR3: TGTGCCAGCAGCTTCCCCGGGACAGGGGGGTACAATGAGCAGTTCTTC.

This clonotype appeared a few times. This chain uses TRBV30 with TRBJ2-3; possibly TRBD1 for D (5 bases). This CDR3 comprises 13 residues. Trimming took off 3 bases at V and 6 bases at J, with 13 bases between the two ends. CDR1 GTSNPN and CDR2 SVGIG come from the germline V gene (reference sequence). This chain's CDR3 is CAWSTGSSDTQYF. The CDR3 DNA sequence: TGTGCCTGGAGCACAGGCTCCTCCGATACGCAGTATTTT.